This TCR beta chain was recovered during a study of cytomegalovirus exposure and HLA in healthy donors. Study-level points and caveats: Some segments of the V type, notably TRBV6-2 and TRBV6-3, were excluded as indistinguishable. In a later analysis, HLA-associated TCR beta chains were more clonally expanded than equally common others. Researchers reported that three CMV-associated chains were confirmed in vitro as CMV antigen-specific.

A word on this clone: Its matching antigen is unknown.

The PCR employed 60 Vbeta primers together with 13 Jbeta primers. The table came from immunoSEQ multiplex PCR; TCRdb's copy has only in-frame clones and leaves some out. The table includes about 200,000 clones, about four fifths detected once. V lost 0 bases to trimming and J lost 10 bases; unmatched junction nucleotides: 10. The CDR3 length is 15 residues. Germline V CDR1 and CDR2: GTSNPN, SVGIG (reference sequence). Nominally healthy donors provided the samples, though records likely missed some immune exposures. This sequence was found in a man aged 35 to 55 in good health and CMV-seropositive. V and J are TRBV30 and TRBJ2-1; 9 bases are shared with TRBD1. The specimen sequenced was PBMCs. CDR3 coding DNA: TGTGCCTGGAGTGTAGGGGACAGGGTCAGGGGGGAGCAGTTCTTC. Encoded protein: CAWSVGDRVRGEQFF.